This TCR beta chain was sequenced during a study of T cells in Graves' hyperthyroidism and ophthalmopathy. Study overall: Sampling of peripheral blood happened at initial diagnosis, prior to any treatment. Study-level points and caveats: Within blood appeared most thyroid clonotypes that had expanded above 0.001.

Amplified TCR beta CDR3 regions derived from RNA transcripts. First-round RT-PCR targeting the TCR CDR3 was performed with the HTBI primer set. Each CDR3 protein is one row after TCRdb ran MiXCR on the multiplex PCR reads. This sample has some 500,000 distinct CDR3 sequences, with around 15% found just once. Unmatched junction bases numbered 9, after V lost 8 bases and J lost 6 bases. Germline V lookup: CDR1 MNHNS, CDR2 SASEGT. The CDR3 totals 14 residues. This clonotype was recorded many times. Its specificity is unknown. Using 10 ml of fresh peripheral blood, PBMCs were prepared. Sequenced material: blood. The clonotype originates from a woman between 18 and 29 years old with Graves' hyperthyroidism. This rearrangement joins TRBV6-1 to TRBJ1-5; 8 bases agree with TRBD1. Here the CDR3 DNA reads TGTGCCAGCGGTGGACAGGGCGGTATTCAGCCCCAGCATTTT. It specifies CASGGQGGIQPQHF.